This T cell receptor beta chain was recorded in a study of shared clonotypes between healthy human individuals. Whole-study results and caveats: Generally, estimated richness proved larger in naive subsets than it did in memory subsets. The four-donor shared clonotypes exceeded non-shared clonotypes in generation probability, with non-shared ones scoring lower.

Worth noting for this clone: What it binds is unknown.

The junction had 6 bases not matched to a gene; V was cut back by 7 bases and J by 7 bases. Looked up from germline, CDR1 is LNHDA and CDR2 is SQIVND (reference sequence). The CDR3 spans 14 residues. Several immunoSEQ 96-well plates shared each subset's DNA, each plate a replicate. Clones were read by immunoSEQ multiplex PCR, and TCRdb kept only the in-frame ones, dropping some. The sample lists about 1 million clones, approximately 72% occurring once. The receptor was derived from a man between 18 and 29 years old in good health. V is TRBV19 and J is TRBJ1-6; TRBD1 aligns across 8 bases. Sequencing used memory CD4+ T cells sorted from blood. Indicated subset: CD45RA-negative fraction. The CDR3, as DNA: TGTGCCAGTACCATGGACAGGGAGAATTCACCCCTCCACTTT. This codes for CASTMDRENSPLHF.